The clone carrying this TCR beta chain appeared a few times. One junction end disagrees with the germline gene, perhaps due to a read error. This entry comes from a study of blood T cells in healthy people across ages. Using a J-beta primer mix together with a sample-barcoded 5' primer, a second PCR was run for roughly 6 to 12 cycles. Tagging of each cDNA molecule was performed by a template-switch adaptor with 12 random nucleotides. TCRdb reprocessed the 5' RACE reads via MiXCR and lists one record per CDR3 protein. The table shows about 510,000 distinct CDR3 sequences, with about 28% occurring only once. Germline V gene data show CDR1 as SGHAT and CDR2 as FQNNGV. The CDR3 sequence is 18 residues long. These data were likewise used in another study, on T cells of mothers and their children. As reported in that work: The authors found no persistent microchimeric T cell clones.

The sample consisted of blood. The source of this sequence is a boy aged 2 to 10 in good health. The chain has TRBV11-2 and TRBJ2-5; 10 bases fit TRBD2. The CDR3 DNA reads TGTGTCAGCAGCGCTTACCCCGGGACTAGCGCCTCTCAAGAGACCCAGTACTTC. It is translated as CVSSAYPGTSASQETQYF. The full variable domain, with the rest looked up from reference TRBV11-2 and TRBJ2-5, is EAGVAQSPRYKIIEKRQSVAFWCNPISGHATLYWYQQILGQGPKLLIQFQNNGVVDDSQLPKDRFSAERLKGVDSTLKIQPAKLEDSAVYLCVSSAYPGTSASQETQYFGPGTRLLVL.